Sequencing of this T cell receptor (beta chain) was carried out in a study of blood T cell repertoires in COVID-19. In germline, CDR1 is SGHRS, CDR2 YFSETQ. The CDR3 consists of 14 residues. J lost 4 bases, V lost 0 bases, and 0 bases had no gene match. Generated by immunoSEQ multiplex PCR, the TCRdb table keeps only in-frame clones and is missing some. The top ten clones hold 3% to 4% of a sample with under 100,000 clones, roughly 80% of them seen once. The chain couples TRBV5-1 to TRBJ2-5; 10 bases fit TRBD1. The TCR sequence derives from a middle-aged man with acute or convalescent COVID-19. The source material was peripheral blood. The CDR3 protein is CASSLGQGAETQYF. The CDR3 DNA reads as TGCGCCAGCAGCTTGGGACAGGGGGCAGAGACCCAGTACTTC.